These 26 T cell receptor beta chains came from one sample sequenced in a study of CD8 T cells in Susac syndrome. An amount of RNA that ranged from about 0.45 to 1 ug was reverse transcribed with random hexamers. Each CDR3 protein is one row after TCRdb ran MiXCR on the immunoSEQ multiplex PCR reads. Of about 120,000 distinct CDR3 sequences in the sample, approximately 96% were seen once. The source material was CD4+ T cells from PBMCs. Every receptor here comes from a human donor with Susac syndrome.

The V and J genes are TRBV10-2 and TRBJ1-2; 7 nucleotides align to TRBD1. The CDR3 is made up of 13 amino acids. Losses at the gene ends were 5 bases for V and 2 bases for J; bases not matched to a gene: 2. Germline-derived CDR1 and CDR2 are WSHSY and SAAADI. The CDR3 reads CASSKQGNYGYTF. Here the CDR3 DNA reads TGCGCCAGCAGTAAACAGGGGAACTATGGCTACACCTTC.

This chain connects TRBV5-4 to TRBJ2-6; the D is unclear. The CDR3 is 15 amino acids. Trimming stripped 2 bases from V and 0 bases from J, with 6 bases between. The germline V gene has CDR1 SGHNT and CDR2 YYREEE (reference sequence). CDR3 sequence reads: CASSFQSSGANVLTF. CDR3 in DNA: TGTGCCAGCAGCTTTCAGAGCTCTGGGGCCAACGTCCTGACTTTC.

The chain is built from TRBV5-6 and TRBJ1-2; 7 bases fit TRBD1. V was pared by 4 bases and J by 0 bases, with 12 bases of the junction left unmatched. The CDR3 has 17 residues. Germline CDR1 SGHDT, CDR2 YYEEEE. CDR3 nucleotide sequence: TGTGCCAGCAGCCGCCTTAGGGGACAGCCGACTAACTATGGCTACACCTTC. Residues: CASSRLRGQPTNYGYTF.

The chain has TRBV2 and TRBJ2-5; TRBD1 matches at 7 bases. CDR3 length: 13 residues. Germline V gene sequence: CDR1 SNHLY, CDR2 FYNNEI. The V segment lost 4 bases and the J segment 2 bases; nucleotides outside the gene matches: 1. The CDR3 DNA is TGTGCCAGCAGTGGGGACAGACAAGAGACCCAGTACTTC. Protein sequence: CASSGDRQETQYF.

V usage is TRBV5-4 and J usage is TRBJ2-7; 7 bases are shared with TRBD2. The CDR3 is 16 amino acids. Unmatched junction bases numbered 10, after V lost 3 bases and J lost 1 base. Germline V gene sequence: CDR1 SGHNT, CDR2 YYREEE (reference sequence). The CDR3 region is CASSYSRGGLSYEQYF. The CDR3, as DNA: TGTGCCAGCAGCTACTCGAGGGGAGGGCTGTCCTACGAGCAGTACTTC.

The chain is built from TRBV20-1 and TRBJ2-3; 7 bases align to TRBD2. The ends lost 3 bases at V and 2 bases at J; junction bases unmatched: 8. This CDR3 region has 15 residues. Germline V gives CDR1 DFQATT, CDR2 SNEGSKA (reference sequence). The CDR3 sequence: CSASYLAVDTDTQYF. In nucleotides, the CDR3 is TGCAGTGCTAGCTATCTAGCGGTAGACACAGATACGCAGTATTTT.

The rearrangement joins TRBV9 to TRBJ2-3; tentative D call: TRBD2 (6 bases). CDR3 length equals 15 residues. V was clipped by 2 bases and J by 4 bases, with 14 bases between them. The V gene's germline CDR1 is SGDLS and CDR2 YYNGEE. Here the CDR3 DNA reads TGTGCCAGCAGCGTCGCACCGACGGGGGCAGATACGCAGTATTTT. Residues: CASSVAPTGADTQYF.

The gene calls are TRBV7-8 and TRBJ2-5; 14 bases align to TRBD2. V lost 5 bases and J lost 4; bases outside the gene matches: 15. Germline assignment: CDR1 SGHVS and CDR2 FQNEAQ. This CDR3 has 19 amino acids. CDR3 sequence: CASSASFVGTSGSRETQYF. In nucleotides, the CDR3 is TGTGCCAGCAGCGCCAGCTTCGTAGGGACTAGCGGGAGCAGAGAGACCCAGTACTTC.

V and J are TRBV18 and TRBJ2-1, with no clear D. V lost 0 bases and J 4 bases, leaving 7 bases between the germline ends. The V gene's germline CDR1 is KGHSH and CDR2 LQKENI. The CDR3 has 14 amino acids. The CDR3 spells CASSPPTDYNEQFF. The CDR3 DNA reads as TGTGCCAGCTCACCACCAACGGATTACAATGAGCAGTTCTTC. Complete variable domain (other parts from reference TRBV18 and TRBJ2-1): NAGVMQNPRHLVRRRGQEARLRCSPMKGHSHVYWYRQLPEEGLKFMVYLQKENIIDESGMPKERFSAEFPKEGPSILRIQQVVRGDSAAYFCASSPPTDYNEQFFGPGTRLTVL.

The rearrangement uses TRBV2 and TRBJ2-7, with no clear D. Germline assignment: CDR1 SNHLY and CDR2 FYNNEI. V lost 4 bases to trimming and J lost 2 bases, with 6 bases between them. The CDR3 is made up of 12 amino acids. This CDR3 reads CASSGITYEQYF. The CDR3, as DNA: TGTGCCAGCAGTGGGATAACCTACGAGCAGTACTTC.

The J gene is TRBJ1-1, the V gene TRBV20-1; the match to TRBD1 covers 8 bases. Germline lookup yields CDR1 DFQATT and CDR2 SNEGSKA (reference sequence). The trim removed 8 bases at V and 7 bases at J, leaving 12 bases unmatched. The CDR3 length is 13 residues. In nucleotides, the CDR3 is TGCAGTTTTTCAGACCGGGACAGGATTGAAGCTTTCTTT. This codes for CSFSDRDRIEAFF.

The V call is TRBV20-1, the J call TRBJ2-1; 8 bases align to TRBD2. The CDR3 loop spans 16 amino acids. V dropped 0 bases and J dropped 0; count of bases not matched to a gene: 4. Germline lookup yields CDR1 DFQATT and CDR2 SNEGSKA (reference sequence). CDR3 bases: TGCAGTGCTAGAGATAGGCTAGCGGGCTCCTACAATGAGCAGTTCTTC. It encodes CSARDRLAGSYNEQFF.

The V call is TRBV30, the J call TRBJ1-1, with D possibly being TRBD1 (5 bases). V was pared by 3 bases and J by 1 base, with 18 bases between. Germline V gene sequence: CDR1 GTSNPN, CDR2 SVGIG (reference sequence). CDR3 length: 16 residues. CDR3 coding DNA: TGTGCCTGGAGCCCTAAGCCCGGGACGGGGAACACTGAAGCTTTCTTT. It encodes CAWSPKPGTGNTEAFF.

The chain couples TRBV3-1 to TRBJ2-1; maybe TRBD2 (5 bases). The CDR3 is 12 amino acids. Germline loops: CDR1 LGHDT, CDR2 YNNKEL (reference sequence). Trimming cost V 8 bases and J 7 bases, with 12 bases left between them. Here the CDR3 DNA reads TGTGCCAGCGGGAGCGCAAATAATGAGCAGTTCTTC. Amino acids: CASGSANNEQFF.

A single count supports this clonotype. The genes are TRBV19 and TRBJ1-2; D call uncertain. V was cut by 5 bases and J by 0 bases, with 10 bases left in between. This CDR3 is built from 14 residues. Germline V gene data show CDR1 as LNHDA and CDR2 as SQIVND (reference sequence). The CDR3 here is CASSWSDSNYGYTF. CDR3 nucleotide sequence: TGTGCCAGTAGTTGGAGCGACTCTAACTATGGCTACACCTTC.

V gene TRBV18 combines with J gene TRBJ1-2; 7 nucleotides line up with TRBD1. V was pared by 3 bases and J by 5 bases, with 6 bases of the junction left unmatched. The V gene's germline CDR1 is KGHSH and CDR2 LQKENI. This CDR3 region has 14 residues. The CDR3 protein is CASSPGTGDYGYTF. In nucleotides, the CDR3 is TGTGCCAGCTCACCGGGAACAGGGGATTATGGCTACACCTTC.

This chain connects TRBV7-2 to TRBJ2-1; TRBD2 aligns across 8 bases. With V trimmed by 3 bases and J by 7 bases, 5 bases remained unmatched. CDR1 and CDR2 (germline): SGHTA, FQGNSA. The length of the CDR3 is 14 residues. The CDR3 spells CASSLAGGWNEQFF. CDR3 nucleotides: TGTGCCAGCAGCTTGGCGGGAGGTTGGAATGAGCAGTTCTTC. The entire variable domain, with the rest obtained from reference TRBV7-2 and TRBJ2-1, is as follows: GAGVSQSPSNKVTEKGKDVELRCDPISGHTALYWYRQSLGQGLEFLIYFQGNSAPDKSGLPSDRFSAERTGGSVSTLTIQRTQQEDSAVYLCASSLAGGWNEQFFGPGTRLTVL.

The CDR3 DNA follows: TGTGCCAGCAGTTTAGGTTTGACATACTCCTACGAGCAGTACTTC. It yields the protein CASSLGLTYSYEQYF. The chain carries TRBV28 and TRBJ2-7; D is ambiguous. V was pared by 2 bases and J by 0 bases, with 11 bases between. CDR3 length: 15 residues. Per germline, CDR1 MDHEN and CDR2 SYDVKM.

The rearrangement joins TRBV7-9 to TRBJ1-2, with D perhaps TRBD1 (5 bases). The CDR3 length is 14 residues. The germline V gene has CDR1 SEHNR and CDR2 FQNEAQ (reference sequence). V was shortened by 4 bases and J by 10 bases, with 19 bases between the two germline ends. The CDR3 region has the DNA TGTGCCAGCAGCTCCCTCGGGGCGGAGATAGCCTACACCTTC. Translating gives CASSSLGAEIAYTF.

The J gene is TRBJ2-3, the V gene TRBV5-1, with a possible D match to TRBD2 (5 bases). CDR1 is SGHRS and CDR2 is YFSETQ in the germline V gene. The CDR3 sequence is 15 residues long. V was cut by 2 bases and J by 5 bases, with 15 bases left in between. CDR3 nucleotide sequence: TGCGCCAGCAGCTTACTAGTCCTACCGGGAGATACGCAGTATTTT. This encodes CASSLLVLPGDTQYF.

The gene calls are TRBV25-1 and TRBJ2-2; D remains unclear. V was shortened by 10 bases and J by 4 bases, with 10 bases between the two germline ends. This CDR3 is 12 amino acids long. CDR1 is MGHDK and CDR2 is SYGVNS in the germline V gene. CDR3 bases: TGTGCCAACAAAGGGTTCACCGGGGAGCTGTTTTTT. Translating gives CANKGFTGELFF.

The chain joins TRBV29-1 to TRBJ2-3; possibly TRBD2 for D (6 bases). Germline V lookup: CDR1 SQVTM, CDR2 ANQGSEA. The length of the CDR3 is 13 residues. Trimming took 5 bases from V and 3 from J, leaving 12 bases between them. In DNA, the CDR3 is TGCAGCGTTAGACTAGTAATGACAGATACGCAGTATTTT. Translating gives CSVRLVMTDTQYF.

In its sample, this clonotype was seen once. The chain recombines TRBV4-3 with TRBJ2-7, with 11 bases fitting TRBD1. Per germline, CDR1 LGHNA and CDR2 YSLEER. V trimming: 2 bases; J trimming: 3 bases; junction bases outside the gene matches: 3. The CDR3 is made up of 15 amino acids. The CDR3: CASSQWDRGGYEQYF. The CDR3 DNA sequence: TGCGCCAGCAGCCAATGGGACAGGGGGGGCTACGAGCAGTACTTC.

CDR3 loop: CASSPDRGIAEAFF. DNA of the CDR3: TGTGCCAGCTCACCAGACAGGGGGATCGCTGAAGCTTTCTTT. The rearrangement links TRBV18 to TRBJ1-1, with 9 bases identical to TRBD1. CDR1 KGHSH and CDR2 LQKENI come from the germline V gene. The CDR3 extends over 14 amino acids. V lost 2 bases to trimming and J lost 6 bases; unmatched junction nucleotides: 4.

The chain uses TRBV5-4 and TRBJ2-2, with 10 bases fitting TRBD2. CDR1 SGHNT and CDR2 YYREEE come from the germline V gene (reference sequence). V lost 3 bases and J lost 4; bases outside the gene matches: 6. The CDR3 covers 16 residues. CDR3 protein: CASSSWTSGLTGELFF. CDR3 nucleotide sequence: TGTGCCAGCAGCTCCTGGACTAGCGGACTCACCGGGGAGCTGTTTTTT.

The genes are TRBV7-2 and TRBJ1-2; D ambiguous. Trimming cost V 6 bases and J 4 bases, with 9 bases left between them. CDR1 is SGHTA and CDR2 is FQGNSA in the germline V gene. This CDR3 comprises 12 residues. CDR3 loop: CASSSGPYGYTF. The CDR3 DNA follows: TGTGCCAGCAGTTCTGGGCCCTATGGCTACACCTTC.